What follows is one T cell receptor (beta chain) and its context. The entry originates in a study of blood T cell repertoires in COVID-19. Overall study: Acute and convalescent COVID-19 samples came from the United States, Italy and Spain. Sample material is recorded as cDNA or gDNA derived from T cells, B-cell-depleted T cells, or PBMCs.

V dropped 4 bases and J dropped 6; count of bases not matched to a gene: 10. This CDR3 has 16 amino acids. Germline V gene sequence: CDR1 SGHTA, CDR2 FQGNSA. In the source study's methods: Counts of nucleated cells, estimated from reference gene primer amplification, were obtained. Libraries were prepared by immunoSEQ multiplex PCR; TCRdb keeps only in-frame clonotypes and omits some of them. That table supplies the V and J calls and clone size; D and trimming were determined from the DNA. Of about 250,000 clones in the sample, 70% to 80% were seen once. Specimen: peripheral blood. The clonotype was recovered from a woman older than 75 with acute or convalescent COVID-19. J is TRBJ2-1 and V is TRBV7-2, with 9 bases fitting TRBD1. The CDR3 loop reads CASSSALLDRGNEQFF. CDR3 bases: TGTGCCAGCAGCTCGGCCTTACTGGACAGGGGCAATGAGCAGTTCTTC.